The rows below give T cell receptor beta chains drawn from one sample of a study of blood T cell repertoires in COVID-19. Repertoires were generated with immunoSEQ multiplex PCR, while TCRdb's copy carries only in-frame clones and drops some. Of about 260,000 clones listed, 88% are singletons. Input material: PBMCs or T cells enriched from blood (not recorded which). The receptors stem from a woman between 50 and 59 years old who had recovered from COVID-19. Each CDR3 is given with its conserved first and last residue. The order of the fields is J gene, V gene, clone size, D gene, CDR3 protein, CDR3 DNA. The D gene is left open where the match is weak. Not all rows give a size; the values are once, few, many and, for expanded clones, a class.

>TRBJ1-5|TRBV6-1|.|TRBD1
CASSGGTGGEYSNQPQHF
TGTGCCAGCAGTGGTGGGACAGGGGGCGAATATAGCAATCAGCCCCAGCATTTT
>TRBJ2-7|TRBV28|.|TRBD2
CASSLLASGISYEQYF
TGTGCCAGCAGTTTATTGGCTAGCGGGATAAGCTACGAGCAGTACTTC
>TRBJ1-2|TRBV7-9|.|.
CASSLQGSYGYTF
TGTGCCAGCAGCTTACAGGGATCCTATGGCTACACCTTC
>TRBJ1-6|TRBV28|few|.
CASSSGVSNSPLHF
TGTGCCAGCAGTTCAGGGGTTAGTAATTCACCCCTCCACTTT
>TRBJ1-6|TRBV28|.|.
CASSLGGGDNSPLHF
TGTGCCAGCAGTTTGGGAGGGGGGGATAATTCACCCCTCCACTTT
>TRBJ2-7|TRBV5-6|.|.
CASSRSPPRLASSSYEQYF
TGTGCCAGCAGCAGGAGCCCCCCCCGATTAGCGTCCAGCTCCTACGAGCAGTACTTC
>TRBJ2-7|TRBV6-2/TRBV6-3|.|TRBD1
CASSRQGVTYEQYF
TGTGCCAGCAGTCGACAGGGAGTGACCTACGAGCAGTACTTC
>TRBJ1-1|TRBV5-1|.|TRBD1
CASSLDRGNTEAFF
TGCGCCAGCAGCCTCGACAGGGGGAACACTGAAGCTTTCTTT
>TRBJ2-1|TRBV29-1|.|TRBD1
CSVEVGQGRNFRNYNEQFF
TGCAGCGTTGAGGTCGGACAGGGAAGAAATTTTAGGAACTACAATGAGCAGTTCTTC
>TRBJ1-6|TRBV9|.|.
CASSSDPQGGYSPLHF
TGTGCCAGCAGCTCAGACCCTCAGGGAGGATATTCACCCCTCCACTTT
>TRBJ2-1|TRBV9|.|TRBD1
CASSETGGTYNEQFF
TGTGCCAGCAGCGAGACAGGGGGCACCTACAATGAGCAGTTCTTC
>TRBJ2-7|TRBV29-1|.|TRBD2
CSVGTGTSGTYEQYF
TGCAGCGTAGGAACCGGGACTAGCGGAACCTACGAGCAGTACTTC
>TRBJ2-7|TRBV2|few|TRBD2
CASRTSGRANEQYF
TGTGCCAGCAGAACTAGCGGGAGGGCTAACGAGCAGTACTTC
>TRBJ2-1|TRBV28|.|TRBD2
CASSFPGRAIYEQFF
TGTGCCAGCAGTTTTCCCGGGAGGGCCATCTATGAGCAGTTCTTC
>TRBJ1-1|TRBV28|.|TRBD1
CASSPRQGFTEAFF
TGTGCCAGCAGTCCACGACAGGGGTTCACTGAAGCTTTCTTT
>TRBJ2-1|TRBV18|.|.
CASSPGTGARLAGGEENEQFF
TGTGCCAGCTCACCCGGGACAGGGGCTCGGCTAGCGGGAGGCGAGGAAAATGAGCAGTTCTTC
>TRBJ1-2|TRBV7-2|.|TRBD1
CASSWEDRGGYGYTF
TGTGCCAGCAGCTGGGAGGACAGGGGGGGCTATGGCTACACCTTC
>TRBJ2-1|TRBV24-1|.|.
CATSDFRDSKNNEQFF
TGTGCCACCAGTGATTTTCGGGACTCAAAAAACAATGAGCAGTTCTTC
>TRBJ2-7|TRBV5-1|.|.
CASSLRQESYEQYF
TGCGCCAGCAGCTTAAGACAGGAGTCCTACGAGCAGTACTTC
>TRBJ1-2|TRBV30|.|.
CAWRGHPIGGYTF
TGTGCCTGGAGGGGACATCCAATCGGAGGCTACACCTTC